These T cell receptor beta chains were read from a single sample in a study of beta chain features in type 1 diabetes. Sequencing was performed with immunoSEQ multiplex PCR; in TCRdb, only in-frame clones are kept and a portion is missing. The sample includes around 16,000 clones, under 80% of them seen just once. Sequenced material: stem cell memory CD4+ T cells from blood. These receptors originate from a man aged 30 to 39 with type 1 diabetes. The CDR3 runs from the conserved cysteine through the conserved F or W.

cdr3_length v_call cdr3_aa
13 TRBV19 CASSKDGNNEQFF
16 TRBV7-2 CASSTGGSGGMREQYF
15 TRBV5-6 CASSLRGPVTGELFF
17 TRBV4-3 CASSPGLVGQANYGYTF
14 TRBV11-3 CASSLDGRDTEAFF
15 TRBV4-1 CASSQADRSYNEQFF
11 TRBV2 CASSTIYEQYF
15 TRBV18 CASSLMTGTRETQYF
15 TRBV29-1 CSALRAGGGTDTQYF
13 TRBV5-1 CASSGGRYNEQFF
16 TRBV19 CASSPDRGAGANVLTF
11 TRBV7-2 CASSDYYEQYF